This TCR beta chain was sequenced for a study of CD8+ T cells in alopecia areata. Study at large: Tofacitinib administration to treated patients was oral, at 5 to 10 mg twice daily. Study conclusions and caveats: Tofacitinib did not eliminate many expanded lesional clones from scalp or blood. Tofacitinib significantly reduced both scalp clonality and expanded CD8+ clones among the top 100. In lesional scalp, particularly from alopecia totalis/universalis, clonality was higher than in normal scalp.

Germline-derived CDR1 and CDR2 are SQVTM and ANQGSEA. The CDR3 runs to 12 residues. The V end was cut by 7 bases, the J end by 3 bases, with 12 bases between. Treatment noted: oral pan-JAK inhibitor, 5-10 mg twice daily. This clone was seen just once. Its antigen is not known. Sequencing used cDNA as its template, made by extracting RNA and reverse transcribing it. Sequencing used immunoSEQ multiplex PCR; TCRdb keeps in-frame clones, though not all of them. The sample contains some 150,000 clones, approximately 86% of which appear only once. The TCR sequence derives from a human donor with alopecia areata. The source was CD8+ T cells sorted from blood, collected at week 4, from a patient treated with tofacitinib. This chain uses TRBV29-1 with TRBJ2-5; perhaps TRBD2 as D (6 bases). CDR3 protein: CSAQSGEETQYF. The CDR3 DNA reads TGCAGCGCTCAGTCGGGGGAAGAGACCCAGTACTTC.